This record covers a single TCR beta chain. Its antigen is currently unknown. Every one of the donors was a Caucasian adult that lived in Nashville, Tennessee. The sequencing of unsorted PBMC DNA took place on ten immunoSEQ deep assay plates. This table comes from immunoSEQ multiplex PCR, and its TCRdb copy is limited to in-frame clones, with some not included. Of 450,000 to 550,000 clones in the sample, 79% were seen once. The sample belongs to a study of shared clonotypes between healthy human individuals. General study findings and limits: Exclusively blood specimens were collected; tissue repertoires likely differ.

Germline V gene sequence: CDR1 MDHEN, CDR2 SYDVKM. This CDR3 spans 15 amino acids. Trimming stripped 5 bases from V and 9 bases from J, with 17 bases between. The gene calls are TRBV28 and TRBJ1-6, with a tentative D call TRBD1 (6 bases). Sequenced material: PBMCs. The TCR sequence derives from a middle-aged woman in good health. Some clones in this sample may be carry-over from other donors' samples. The CDR3 DNA reads as TGTGCCAGCAGTCCACCACAGGGAAGTGCTTCACCCCTCCACTTT. Residues: CASSPPQGSASPLHF.